These 7 T cell receptor beta chains were sequenced from one sample in a study of spatial heterogeneity in lung cancer. Each CDR3 protein is one row after TCRdb ran MiXCR on the 5' RACE reads. This table has around 89,000 distinct CDR3 sequences, approximately 12% appearing once. The sample's time point: sample taken at primary tumor resection. The sequencing used PBMCs, collected at surgery. These receptors originate from a male donor with early-stage non-small cell lung cancer.

This clonotype has at least ten counts. This chain joins TRBV20-1 and TRBJ2-6; 12 bases fit TRBD2. V trimming: 2 bases; J trimming: 0 bases; junction bases outside the gene matches: 11. CDR3 length: 20 amino acids. Germline CDR1 is DFQATT and CDR2 is SNEGSKA (reference sequence). The CDR3 nucleotides read TGCAGTGCTAGAACCAGACTAGCGGGAGACTATAGCTCTGGGGCCAACGTCCTGACTTTC. It specifies CSARTRLAGDYSSGANVLTF.

This clonotype was picked up a small number of times. V and J are TRBV28 and TRBJ1-5, with D maybe TRBD1 (5 bases). This CDR3 is built from 14 residues. Germline V gene lookup returns CDR1 MDHEN and CDR2 SYDVKM. The V end was cut by 5 bases, the J end by 9 bases, with 17 bases between. The CDR3 DNA sequence: TGTGCCAGCAGTCCAGACAGCATCCCTTCGCCCCAGCATTTT. Translating it yields CASSPDSIPSPQHF.

This sequence joins TRBV10-3 and TRBJ2-7; tentatively, D is TRBD1 or TRBD2 (5 bases each). Germline loops: CDR1 ENHRY, CDR2 SYGVKD. Trimming took off 10 bases at V and 2 bases at J, with 18 bases between the two ends. This CDR3 comprises 14 residues. CDR3 amino acids: CATTGTEVTYEQYF. In nucleotides, the CDR3 is TGTGCCACTACGGGGACCGAGGTTACCTACGAGCAGTACTTC.

The chain employs TRBV7-2 and TRBJ2-7; D is ambiguous. This CDR3 comprises 14 residues. The V end was cut by 5 bases, the J end by 7 bases, with 18 bases between. Germline V gene lookup returns CDR1 SGHTA and CDR2 FQGNSA. CDR3 DNA: TGTGCCAGCAGCCGAGAGATGGAAGCGCGGGAGCAGTACTTC. The encoded protein is CASSREMEAREQYF.

The gene calls are TRBV3-1 and TRBJ1-1, with D possibly matching TRBD1 (5 bases). V dropped 2 bases and J dropped 7 bases, with 14 bases sitting between them. CDR1 and CDR2 (germline): LGHDT, YNNKEL (reference sequence). CDR3 size: 14 residues. This chain's CDR3 is CASSQFDRLDEAFF. The CDR3 nucleotides are TGTGCCAGCAGCCAATTTGACAGACTTGATGAAGCTTTCTTT. The whole variable domain, filled in from reference TRBV3-1 and TRBJ1-1, reads DTAVSQTPKYLVTQMGNDKSIKCEQNLGHDTMYWYKQDSKKFLKIMFSYNNKELIINETVPNRFSPKSPDKAHLNLHINSLELGDSAVYFCASSQFDRLDEAFFGQGTRLTVV.

This clonotype was counted ten times or more. The V gene is TRBV5-1, the J gene TRBJ2-3; TRBD2 aligns across 9 bases. CDR1 and CDR2 (germline): SGHRS, YFSETQ. V dropped 4 bases and J dropped 0; count of bases not matched to a gene: 3. CDR3 size: 15 residues. Written as DNA, the CDR3 is TGCGCCAGCAGCCCGACTAGCGGCAGCACAGATACGCAGTATTTT. Protein sequence: CASSPTSGSTDTQYF.

This clonotype was seen only a few times. This chain joins TRBV4-3 and TRBJ2-3, with 12 positions matching TRBD1. V shed 0 bases, J shed 2 bases, and the junction held 3 bases outside the gene matches. CDR1 and CDR2 (germline): LGHNA, YSLEER. The CDR3 is made up of 17 amino acids. Here the CDR3 DNA reads TGCGCCAGCAGCCAAGATCCGGGACAGGGGGCCACAGATACGCAGTATTTT. Translated: CASSQDPGQGATDTQYF.